This T cell receptor beta chain was retrieved from a study of cytomegalovirus exposure and HLA in healthy donors. Both 60 Vbeta primers and 13 Jbeta primers went into the PCR. In the original processing: It was a later analysis that counted roughly 80 million unique TCR beta chains, of which 9 million to 13 million were shared. The repertoire was sequenced with immunoSEQ multiplex PCR; TCRdb's copy has only in-frame clones and lacks some. That table furnishes V, J and clone size, whereas the DNA furnished D and trimming. The table shows roughly 61,000 clones, with around 92% occurring only once. Sequenced sample: PBMCs. The sequence was obtained from a man between 25 and 39 years old in good health and CMV-seropositive.

Here the CDR3 DNA reads TGTGCCAGCAGTCAGACTAGCGGGAGGGGGGCCTACGAGCAGTACTTC. Amino acid sequence: CASSQTSGRGAYEQYF. This chain links TRBV28 with TRBJ2-5; 14 bases align to TRBD2. The better agreement between TRBJ2-7 and the DNA end casts doubt on the J call. Germline loops: CDR1 MDHEN, CDR2 SYDVKM. The CDR3 is 16 residues long.